The present TCR beta chain was sequenced within a study of shared clonotypes between healthy human individuals. The germline V gene encodes CDR1 GTSNPN and CDR2 SVGIG (reference sequence). The CDR3 is 13 residues long. Trimming took off 1 base at V and 2 bases at J, with 9 bases between the two ends. Replicate PCRs from sorted subsets contained roughly 220 ng DNA, which is 30,000 to 35,000 T cell genomes. The repertoire was sequenced with immunoSEQ multiplex PCR; TCRdb's copy has only in-frame clones and lacks some. In the table there are approximately 1,000,000 clones, 70% to 80% of which are singletons. This clone was counted between two and nine times.

Sequencing used memory CD4+ T cells from PBMCs. Subset of the sample: CD45RA-negative fraction. The chain joins TRBV30 to TRBJ2-7; D perhaps matches TRBD2 (6 bases). This sequence was found in a man aged 18 to 35 in good health. Some clones in this sample may be carry-over from other donors' samples. CDR3 protein: CAWSGGRTYEQYF. CDR3 nucleotides: TGTGCCTGGAGTGGGGGGAGGACCTACGAGCAGTACTTC.